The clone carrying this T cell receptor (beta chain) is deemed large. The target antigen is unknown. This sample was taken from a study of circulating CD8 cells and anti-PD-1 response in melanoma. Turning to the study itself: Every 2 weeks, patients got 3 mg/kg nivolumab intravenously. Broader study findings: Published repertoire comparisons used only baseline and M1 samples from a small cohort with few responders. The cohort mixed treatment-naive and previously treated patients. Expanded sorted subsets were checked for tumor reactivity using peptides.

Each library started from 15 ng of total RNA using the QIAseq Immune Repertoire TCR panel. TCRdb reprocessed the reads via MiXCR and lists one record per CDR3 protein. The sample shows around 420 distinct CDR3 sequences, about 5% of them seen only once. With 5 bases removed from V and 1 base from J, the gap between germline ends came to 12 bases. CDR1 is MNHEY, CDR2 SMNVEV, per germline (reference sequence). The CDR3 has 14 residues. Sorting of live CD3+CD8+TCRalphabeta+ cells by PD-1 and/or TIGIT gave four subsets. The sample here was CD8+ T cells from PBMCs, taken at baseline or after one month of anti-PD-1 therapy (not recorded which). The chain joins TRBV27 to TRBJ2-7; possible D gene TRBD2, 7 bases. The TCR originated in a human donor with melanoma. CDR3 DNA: TGTGCCAGCAGTGAGGGGGGGCCTTCCTACGAGCAGTACTTC. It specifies CASSEGGPSYEQYF.